This TCR beta chain was found in a study of siplizumab effects on memory and regulatory T cells. Whole-study results and caveats: Unstimulated naive T cells seemed to show more diversity than memory cells did, and they also seemed to be among the major contributors to the alloresponse. For siplizumab cultures, the suppressive function of their proliferating Tregs was not confirmed. Relative to controls at 25% to 30%, mappable alloreactive CD4+ clones exhibited a mean Treg-derived proportion of approximately 70% with siplizumab.

Clones were read by immunoSEQ multiplex PCR, and TCRdb kept only the in-frame ones, dropping some. The sample includes over 100,000 clones, roughly nine tenths of them seen just once. Comments on this clone: Its antigen is undetermined.

V dropped 7 bases and J dropped 10; count of bases not matched to a gene: 7. This CDR3 comprises 13 residues. The germline CDR1 and CDR2 sequences are SGHAT and FQNNGV. Input material: Tregs sorted from blood. The receptor was isolated from a human donor in good health. The chain recombines TRBV11-2 with TRBJ1-6; the match to TRBD1 covers 7 bases. CDR3 sequence reads: CASTTGVGSPLHF. CDR3 nucleotide sequence: TGTGCCAGCACAACAGGGGTAGGATCACCCCTCCACTTT.